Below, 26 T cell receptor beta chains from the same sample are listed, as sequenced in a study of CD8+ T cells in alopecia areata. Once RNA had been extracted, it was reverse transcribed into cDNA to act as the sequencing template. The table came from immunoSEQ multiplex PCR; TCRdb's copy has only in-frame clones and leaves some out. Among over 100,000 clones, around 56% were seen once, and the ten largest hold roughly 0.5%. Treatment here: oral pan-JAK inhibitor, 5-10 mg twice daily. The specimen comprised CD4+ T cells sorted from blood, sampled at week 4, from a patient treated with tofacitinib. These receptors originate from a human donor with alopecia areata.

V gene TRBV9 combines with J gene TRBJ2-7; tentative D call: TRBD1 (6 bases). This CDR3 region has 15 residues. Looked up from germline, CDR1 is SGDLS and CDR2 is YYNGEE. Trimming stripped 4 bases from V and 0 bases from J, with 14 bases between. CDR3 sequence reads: CASSPLGASSYEQYF. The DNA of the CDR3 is TGTGCCAGCAGCCCGCTGGGGGCGAGCTCCTACGAGCAGTACTTC.

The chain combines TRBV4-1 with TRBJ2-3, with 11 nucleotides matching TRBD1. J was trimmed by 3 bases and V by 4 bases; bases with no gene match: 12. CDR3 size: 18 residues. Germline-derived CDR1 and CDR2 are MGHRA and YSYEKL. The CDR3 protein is CASSRQSPGTGGTDTQYF. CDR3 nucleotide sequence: TGCGCCAGCAGCCGTCAAAGCCCCGGGACAGGGGGTACAGATACGCAGTATTTT.

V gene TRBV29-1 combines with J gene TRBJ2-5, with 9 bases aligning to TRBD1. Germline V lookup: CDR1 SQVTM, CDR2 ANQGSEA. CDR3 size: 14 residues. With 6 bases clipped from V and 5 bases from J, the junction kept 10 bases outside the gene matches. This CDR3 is CSVGTGNFGETQYF. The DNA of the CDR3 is TGCAGCGTGGGGACAGGGAATTTCGGGGAGACCCAGTACTTC.

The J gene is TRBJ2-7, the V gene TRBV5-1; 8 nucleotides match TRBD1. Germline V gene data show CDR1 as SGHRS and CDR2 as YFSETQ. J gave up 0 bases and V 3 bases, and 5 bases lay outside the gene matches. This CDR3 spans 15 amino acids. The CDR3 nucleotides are TGCGCCAGCAGCTCGCAGACAGGGGACTCCTACGAGCAGTACTTC. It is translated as CASSSQTGDSYEQYF.

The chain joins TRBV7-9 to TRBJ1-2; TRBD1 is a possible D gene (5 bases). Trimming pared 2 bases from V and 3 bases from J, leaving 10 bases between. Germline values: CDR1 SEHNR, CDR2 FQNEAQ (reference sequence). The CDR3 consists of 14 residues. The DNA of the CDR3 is TGTGCCAGCAGCTTATTGACGGGGGACTATGGCTACACCTTC. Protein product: CASSLLTGDYGYTF. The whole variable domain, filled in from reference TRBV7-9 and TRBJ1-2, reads DTGVSQNPRHKITKRGQNVTFRCDPISEHNRLYWYRQTLGQGPEFLTYFQNEAQLEKSRLLSDRFSAERPKGSFSTLEIQRTEQGDSAMYLCASSLLTGDYGYTFGSGTRLTVV.

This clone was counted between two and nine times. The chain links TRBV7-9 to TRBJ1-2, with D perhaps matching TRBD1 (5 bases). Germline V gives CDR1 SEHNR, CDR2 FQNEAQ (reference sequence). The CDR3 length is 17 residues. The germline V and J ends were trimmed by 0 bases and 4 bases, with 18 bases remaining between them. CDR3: CASSLAGSTWGLYGYTF. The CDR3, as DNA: TGTGCCAGCAGCTTAGCGGGGAGCACTTGGGGACTCTATGGCTACACCTTC.

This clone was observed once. The CDR3 loop is CATSTGMNTEAFF. CDR3 DNA sequence: TGTGCCACCAGCACGGGGATGAACACTGAAGCTTTCTTT. The chain is built from TRBV15 and TRBJ1-1, with D unresolved. CDR1 is LNHNV, CDR2 YYDKDF, per germline (reference sequence). This CDR3 is built from 13 residues. V shed 4 bases and J shed 0 bases, with 6 bases lying between them.

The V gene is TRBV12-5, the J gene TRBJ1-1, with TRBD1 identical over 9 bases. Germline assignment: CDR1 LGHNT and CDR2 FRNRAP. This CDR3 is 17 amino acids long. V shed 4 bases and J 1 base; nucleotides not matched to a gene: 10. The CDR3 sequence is CASGWAGQGLGNTEAFF. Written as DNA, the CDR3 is TGTGCTAGTGGTTGGGCGGGACAGGGATTAGGGAACACTGAAGCTTTCTTT.

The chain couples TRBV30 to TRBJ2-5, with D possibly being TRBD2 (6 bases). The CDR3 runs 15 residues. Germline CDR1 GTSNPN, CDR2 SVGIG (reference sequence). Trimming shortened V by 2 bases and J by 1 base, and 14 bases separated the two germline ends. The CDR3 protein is CAWSRDSYTQETQYF. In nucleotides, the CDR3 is TGTGCCTGGAGTAGGGACTCCTATACCCAAGAGACCCAGTACTTC.

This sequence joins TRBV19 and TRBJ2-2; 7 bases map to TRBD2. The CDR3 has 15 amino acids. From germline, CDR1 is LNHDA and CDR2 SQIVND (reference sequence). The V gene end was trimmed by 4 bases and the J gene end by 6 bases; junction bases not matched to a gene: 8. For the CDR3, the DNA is TGTGCCAGTAGTAACATAGCGGGCTGGTCCGGGGAGCTGTTTTTT. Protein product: CASSNIAGWSGELFF.

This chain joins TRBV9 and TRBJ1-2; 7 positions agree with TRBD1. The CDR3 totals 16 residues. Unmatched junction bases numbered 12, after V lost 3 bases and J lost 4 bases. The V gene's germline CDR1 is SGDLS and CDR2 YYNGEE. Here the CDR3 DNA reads TGTGCCAGCAGCGGGACCGGGACAGCTGGGGTCTATGGCTACACCTTC. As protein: CASSGTGTAGVYGYTF.

The CDR3 DNA is TGTGCCATCAGTGAAGGCCAGCACTCCTACGAGCAGTACTTC. It specifies CAISEGQHSYEQYF. The chain employs TRBV10-3 and TRBJ2-7; D not resolved. The length of the CDR3 is 14 residues. V was clipped by 3 bases and J by 0 bases, with 9 bases between them. Germline CDR1 and CDR2: ENHRY and SYGVKD.

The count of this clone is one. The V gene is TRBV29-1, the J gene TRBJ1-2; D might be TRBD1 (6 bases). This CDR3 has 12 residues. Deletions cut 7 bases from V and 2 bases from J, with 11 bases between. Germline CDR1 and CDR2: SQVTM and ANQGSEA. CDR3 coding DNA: TGCAGCGGAGGTGGACAGAACTATGGCTACACCTTC. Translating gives CSGGGQNYGYTF.

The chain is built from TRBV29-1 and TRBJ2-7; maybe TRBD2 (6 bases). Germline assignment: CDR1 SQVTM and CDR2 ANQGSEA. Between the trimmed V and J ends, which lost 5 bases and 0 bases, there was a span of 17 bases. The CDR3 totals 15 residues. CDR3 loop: CSVQGPGGISYEQYF. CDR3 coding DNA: TGCAGCGTTCAAGGTCCCGGCGGGATCTCCTACGAGCAGTACTTC.

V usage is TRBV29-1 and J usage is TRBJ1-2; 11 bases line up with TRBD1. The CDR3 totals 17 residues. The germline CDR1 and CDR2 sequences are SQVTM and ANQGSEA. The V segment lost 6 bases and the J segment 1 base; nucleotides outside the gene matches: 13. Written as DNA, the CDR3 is TGCAGCGTGCTACCCGGGACAGGGGGTTTCATTAACTATGGCTACACCTTC. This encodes CSVLPGTGGFINYGYTF.

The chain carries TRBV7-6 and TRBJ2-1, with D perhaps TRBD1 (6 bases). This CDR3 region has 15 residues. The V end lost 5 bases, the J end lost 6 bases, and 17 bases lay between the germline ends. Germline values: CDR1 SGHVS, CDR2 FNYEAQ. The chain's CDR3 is CASSGWGRLLNEQFF. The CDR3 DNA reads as TGTGCCAGCAGCGGTTGGGGGCGACTACTCAATGAGCAGTTCTTC.

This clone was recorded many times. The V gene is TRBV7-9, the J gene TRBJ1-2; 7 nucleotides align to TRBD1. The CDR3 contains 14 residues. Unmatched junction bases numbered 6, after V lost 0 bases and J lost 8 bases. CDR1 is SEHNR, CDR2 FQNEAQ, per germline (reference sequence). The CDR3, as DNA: TGTGCCAGCAGCTTAGCGGGGACAGCTGAGGGCTACACCTTC. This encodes CASSLAGTAEGYTF.

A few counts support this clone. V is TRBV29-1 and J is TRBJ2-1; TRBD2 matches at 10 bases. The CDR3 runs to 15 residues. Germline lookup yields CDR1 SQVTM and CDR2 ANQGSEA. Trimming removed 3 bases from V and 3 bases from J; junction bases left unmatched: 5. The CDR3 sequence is CSVEASGGIYNEQFF. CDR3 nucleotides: TGCAGCGTTGAGGCTAGCGGGGGCATCTACAATGAGCAGTTCTTC.

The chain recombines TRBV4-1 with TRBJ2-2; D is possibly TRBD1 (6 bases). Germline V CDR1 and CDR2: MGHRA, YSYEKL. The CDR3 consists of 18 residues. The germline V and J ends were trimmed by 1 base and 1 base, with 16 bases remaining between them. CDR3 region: CASSQARQGLWNTGELFF. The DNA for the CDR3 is TGCGCCAGCAGCCAAGCCAGGCAGGGGCTATGGAACACCGGGGAGCTGTTTTTT.

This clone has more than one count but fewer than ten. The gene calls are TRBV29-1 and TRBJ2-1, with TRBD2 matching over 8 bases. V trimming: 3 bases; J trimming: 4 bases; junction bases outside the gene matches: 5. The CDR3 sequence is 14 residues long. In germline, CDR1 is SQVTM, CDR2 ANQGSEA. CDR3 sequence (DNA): TGCAGCGTTGATAGGAGCGGGAGTTACAATGAGCAGTTCTTC. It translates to CSVDRSGSYNEQFF.

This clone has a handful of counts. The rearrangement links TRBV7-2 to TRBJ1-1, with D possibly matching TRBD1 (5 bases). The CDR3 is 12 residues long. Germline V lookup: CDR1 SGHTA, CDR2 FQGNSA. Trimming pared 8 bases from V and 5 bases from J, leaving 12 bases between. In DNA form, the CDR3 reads TGTGCCAGCCGGTCCTGGGGGACTGAAGCTTTCTTT. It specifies CASRSWGTEAFF. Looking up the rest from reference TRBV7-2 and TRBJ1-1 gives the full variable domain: GAGVSQSPSNKVTEKGKDVELRCDPISGHTALYWYRQSLGQGLEFLIYFQGNSAPDKSGLPSDRFSAERTGGSVSTLTIQRTQQEDSAVYLCASRSWGTEAFFGQGTRLTVV.

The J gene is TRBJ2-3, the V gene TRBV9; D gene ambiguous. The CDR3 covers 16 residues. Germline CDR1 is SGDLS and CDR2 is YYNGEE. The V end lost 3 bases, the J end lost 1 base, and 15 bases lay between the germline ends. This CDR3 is CASSASQASGTDTQYF. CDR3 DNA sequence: TGTGCCAGCAGCGCCTCTCAAGCATCGGGCACAGATACGCAGTATTTT. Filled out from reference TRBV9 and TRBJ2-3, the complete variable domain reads DSGVTQTPKHLITATGQRVTLRCSPRSGDLSVYWYQQSLDQGLQFLIQYYNGEERAKGNILERFSAQQFPDLHSELNLSSLELGDSALYFCASSASQASGTDTQYFGPGTRLTVL.

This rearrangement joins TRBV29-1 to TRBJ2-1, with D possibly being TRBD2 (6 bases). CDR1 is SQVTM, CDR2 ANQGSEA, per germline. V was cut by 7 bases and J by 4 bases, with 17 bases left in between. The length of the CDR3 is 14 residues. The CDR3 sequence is CSARLRGLYNEQFF. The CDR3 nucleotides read TGCAGCGCCCGCCTACGGGGACTTTACAATGAGCAGTTCTTC.

CDR3 bases: TGTGCCACCAGCAGAGATCCGGTCCAGGGCTACACCTTC. This encodes CATSRDPVQGYTF. The J gene is TRBJ1-2, the V gene TRBV15, with D uncertain. CDR3 length equals 13 residues. Germline V gene sequence: CDR1 LNHNV, CDR2 YYDKDF (reference sequence). V lost 0 bases and J lost 8, with 10 bases in between.

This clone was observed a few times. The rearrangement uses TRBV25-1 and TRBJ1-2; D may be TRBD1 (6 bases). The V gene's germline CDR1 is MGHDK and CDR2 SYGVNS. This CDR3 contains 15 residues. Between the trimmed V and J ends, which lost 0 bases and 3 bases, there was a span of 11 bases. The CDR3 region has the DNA TGTGCCAGCAGTGAATATACAGGGAAGGACTATGGCTACACCTTC. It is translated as CASSEYTGKDYGYTF.

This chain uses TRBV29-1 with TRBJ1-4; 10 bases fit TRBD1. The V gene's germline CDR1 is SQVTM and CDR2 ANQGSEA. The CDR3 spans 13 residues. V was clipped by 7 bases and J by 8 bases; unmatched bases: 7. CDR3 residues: CSGRQGAGEKLFF. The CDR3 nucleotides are TGCAGCGGTAGACAGGGGGCCGGCGAAAAACTGTTTTTT.